This paragraph covers one TCR beta chain sequence. Its specificity is unknown. TCRdb keeps only in-frame clones here, not all; method: immunoSEQ multiplex PCR. The sample consists of 45,000 or so clones, approximately 78% of them appearing once. The time point denotes: cycle 4 day 1 (C4D1), after about 6 weeks of nivolumab. All the patients suffered relapse after autologous stem cell transplantation, and brentuximab vedotin exposure differed. This CDR3 is built from 15 residues. CDR1 and CDR2 (germline): SGHTA, FQGTGA. Trimming took off 3 bases at V and 2 bases at J, with 12 bases between the two ends. This entry comes from a study of PD-1 blockade in classical Hodgkin lymphoma. Study-wide results and limits: By C4D1, CD4+ diversity increased significantly, especially in complete responders. When set against healthy donors, newly diagnosed patients were reported to show lower baseline TCR diversity. Exclusion was applied to patients who started nivolumab under 1 year after ASCT. Reasons behind the repertoire differences stay unclear, perhaps disease activity or earlier therapy.

The starting material was peripheral blood mononuclear cells (PBMCs), obtained before the fourth cycle of nivolumab. The origin of this receptor is a human donor with classical Hodgkin lymphoma. The gene calls are TRBV7-3 and TRBJ2-3; D uncertain. The CDR3, as DNA: TGTGCCAGCAGCTTCTCGGCAGGATTCACAGATACGCAGTATTTT. Residues: CASSFSAGFTDTQYF. The entire variable domain, with the rest obtained from reference TRBV7-3 and TRBJ2-3, is as follows: GAGVSQTPSNKVTEKGKYVELRCDPISGHTALYWYRQSLGQGPEFLIYFQGTGAADDSGLPNDRFFAVRPEGSVSTLKIQRTERGDSAVYLCASSFSAGFTDTQYFGPGTRLTVL.